Following are 30 T cell receptor beta chains from one sample sequenced in a study of blood T cell repertoires in COVID-19. Produced via immunoSEQ multiplex PCR; TCRdb's table is partial and in-frame only. The table records 55,000 to 90,000 clones, more than 80% of them present only once. Sequencing was performed on peripheral blood. These receptors were collected from an elderly woman with active or convalescent COVID-19.

The chain recombines TRBV7-9 with TRBJ1-2; the D gene is possibly TRBD1 (5 bases). The germline V gene encodes CDR1 SEHNR and CDR2 FQNEAQ (reference sequence). The V and J ends lost 1 base and 4 bases respectively, with 10 bases between them. The length of the CDR3 is 14 residues. Here the CDR3 DNA reads TGTGCCAGCAGCTTAGATGGGCAGGGCTATGGCTACACCTTC. Its translation: CASSLDGQGYGYTF.

V usage is TRBV6-2 or TRBV6-3 and J usage is TRBJ2-5, with D possibly TRBD2 on 5 matching bases. Trimming shortened V by 6 bases and J by 4 bases, and 12 bases separated the two germline ends. In germline, CDR1 is MNHEY, CDR2 SVGEGT. The CDR3 has 13 residues. The chain's CDR3 is CASSEGVRETQYF. DNA of the CDR3: TGTGCCAGCAGCGAGGGAGTTAGAGAGACCCAGTACTTC.

The rearrangement links TRBV7-2 to TRBJ1-2; a possible D gene is TRBD1 (5 bases). CDR1 and CDR2 (germline): SGHTA, FQGNSA. This CDR3 has 13 amino acids. Trimming took 5 bases from V and 4 from J, leaving 11 bases between them. CDR3 residues: CASSERGGYGYTF. CDR3 DNA sequence: TGTGCCAGCAGCGAGAGGGGAGGCTATGGCTACACCTTC.

The J gene is TRBJ1-1, the V gene TRBV7-9; D not resolved. Trimming shortened V by 2 bases and J by 0 bases, and 7 bases separated the two germline ends. CDR3 size: 14 residues. Germline-derived CDR1 and CDR2 are SEHNR and FQNEAQ (reference sequence). CDR3 in DNA: TGTGCCAGCAGCTTAACCGGGATGAACACTGAAGCTTTCTTT. Its translation: CASSLTGMNTEAFF.

The chain is built from TRBV10-3 and TRBJ2-3; 15 bases align to TRBD2. Looked up from germline, CDR1 is ENHRY and CDR2 is SYGVKD. Trimming took 6 bases from V and 1 from J; bases not matched to a gene: 2. The CDR3 has 16 amino acids. CDR3: CAIRRTSGGGTDTQYF. In nucleotides, the CDR3 is TGTGCCATCAGACGGACTAGCGGGGGGGGCACAGATACGCAGTATTTT.

This clone came up once. This chain joins TRBV9 and TRBJ2-7, with a tentative D call TRBD2 (7 bases). Trimming cost V 1 base and J 3 bases, with 11 bases left between them. The CDR3 has 14 amino acids. Per the germline V gene, CDR1 is SGDLS and CDR2 is YYNGEE. CDR3 amino acids: CASSVWGGIYEQYF. The DNA of the CDR3 is TGTGCCAGCAGCGTATGGGGGGGCATCTACGAGCAGTACTTC.

The chain is built from TRBV9 and TRBJ1-2; 7 bases match TRBD1. The CDR3 is 13 amino acids. Per germline, CDR1 SGDLS and CDR2 YYNGEE. The junction had 3 bases not matched to a gene; V was cut back by 3 bases and J by 4 bases. The CDR3, as DNA: TGTGCCAGCAGCGGGGGACAGAGCTATGGCTACACCTTC. This encodes CASSGGQSYGYTF.

The gene calls are TRBV30 and TRBJ1-4; 10 bases match TRBD1. The CDR3 contains 15 residues. Germline CDR1 and CDR2: GTSNPN and SVGIG (reference sequence). The ends lost 3 bases at V and 11 bases at J; junction bases unmatched: 12. The CDR3 sequence: CAWSGQGGGVWKLFF. The CDR3 DNA is TGTGCCTGGAGCGGACAGGGGGGAGGAGTCTGGAAACTGTTTTTT.

J is TRBJ1-2 and V is TRBV6-5; tentatively, D is TRBD1 (5 bases). This CDR3 is built from 13 residues. The V gene lost 5 bases and the J gene lost 2 bases, with 9 bases spanning the gap. Per the germline V gene, CDR1 is MNHEY and CDR2 is SVGAGI. Here the CDR3 DNA reads TGTGCCAGCAGTCTTAGGGGCAACTATGGCTACACCTTC. Its protein product is CASSLRGNYGYTF.

This chain joins TRBV3-1 (or the pseudogene TRBV3-2) and TRBJ2-6, with D unclear. Trimming pared 7 bases from V and 4 bases from J, leaving 14 bases between. Germline V gene sequence: CDR1 LGHDT, CDR2 YNNKEL (reference sequence). The CDR3 runs to 15 residues. CDR3 amino acids: CASTPQVTGANVLTF. CDR3 DNA: TGTGCCAGCACCCCCCAGGTGACCGGGGCCAACGTCCTGACTTTC.

This clone was counted a few times. The J gene is TRBJ2-2, the V gene TRBV9, with D perhaps TRBD2 (5 bases). The V gene lost 0 bases and the J gene lost 3 bases, with 9 bases spanning the gap. The CDR3 consists of 15 residues. Germline CDR1 SGDLS, CDR2 YYNGEE. The CDR3 spells CASSVVEDYTGELFF. CDR3 sequence (DNA): TGTGCCAGCAGCGTAGTGGAGGATTACACCGGGGAGCTGTTTTTT.

The chain recombines TRBV10-3 with TRBJ1-1; D is possibly TRBD1 (5 bases). The germline gives CDR1 ENHRY, CDR2 SYGVKD. The length of the CDR3 is 13 residues. With 8 bases removed from V and 1 base from J, the gap between germline ends came to 11 bases. As DNA, the CDR3 is TGTGCCATCTCTAGGACACCGAACACTGAAGCTTTCTTT. Translating it yields CAISRTPNTEAFF.

V gene TRBV3-1 (or the pseudogene TRBV3-2) combines with J gene TRBJ1-4; D might be TRBD1 (5 bases). CDR3 length equals 14 residues. Germline V gene sequence: CDR1 LGHDT, CDR2 YNNKEL (reference sequence). The V end was cut by 1 base, the J end by 8 bases, with 11 bases between. CDR3 sequence reads: CASSQVQGFEKLFF. CDR3 nucleotides: TGTGCCAGCAGCCAAGTGCAGGGTTTCGAAAAACTGTTTTTT.

This clone was counted a few times. The genes are TRBV4-2 and TRBJ2-3; 7 bases fit TRBD2. CDR1 and CDR2 (germline): LGHNA, YNFKEQ. The J segment lost 2 bases and the V segment lost 1 base, leaving 3 bases of the junction unmatched. CDR3 length: 15 amino acids. This CDR3 is CASSQASGDTDTQYF. Written as DNA, the CDR3 is TGTGCCAGCAGCCAAGCTAGCGGAGACACAGATACGCAGTATTTT.

In this sample, this clone turned up once. CDR3: CASSQLGNTEAFF. The CDR3 DNA reads as TGTGCCAGCAGCCAGCTAGGGAACACTGAAGCTTTCTTT. The chain joins TRBV14 to TRBJ1-1; the D is unclear. The CDR3 loop spans 13 amino acids. Between the trimmed V and J ends, which lost 3 bases and 1 base, there was a span of 6 bases. Germline V gene lookup returns CDR1 SGHDN and CDR2 FVKESK.

The chain has TRBV5-4 and TRBJ2-2, with a tentative D call TRBD1 (7 bases). The CDR3 sequence is 16 residues long. V was clipped by 0 bases and J by 2 bases, with 11 bases between them. Germline V CDR1 and CDR2: SGHNT, YYREEE (reference sequence). This CDR3 is CASSLAGGGNTGELFF. The CDR3, as DNA: TGTGCCAGCAGCTTGGCCGGAGGGGGCAACACCGGGGAGCTGTTTTTT.

This chain uses TRBV7-2 with TRBJ2-3; tentatively, D is TRBD2 (6 bases). Between the trimmed V and J ends, which lost 0 bases and 10 bases, there was a span of 14 bases. The CDR3 spans 14 residues. Germline-derived CDR1 and CDR2 are SGHTA and FQGNSA. The DNA for the CDR3 is TGTGCCAGCAGCTTAGCGGGGGGTTGGTCTCCGCAGTATTTT. This gives the protein CASSLAGGWSPQYF.

The CDR3 reads CASSLHRNTEAFF. The CDR3 DNA follows: TGTGCCAGCAGCCTCCACAGGAACACTGAAGCTTTCTTT. V gene TRBV27 combines with J gene TRBJ1-1; no reliable D call. There are 13 residues in the CDR3. From germline, CDR1 is MNHEY and CDR2 SMNVEV (reference sequence). V lost 6 bases and J lost 1, with 9 bases in between.

This clone was seen a single time. This chain links TRBV28 with TRBJ1-5; a possible D gene is TRBD1 (5 bases). Germline assignment: CDR1 MDHEN and CDR2 SYDVKM. Trimming cost V 4 bases and J 1 base, with 5 bases left between them. The CDR3 is made up of 13 amino acids. In DNA form, the CDR3 reads TGTGCCAGCAGTTCAGGGAGCAATCAGCCCCAGCATTTT. Translated: CASSSGSNQPQHF.

The chain is built from TRBV7-2 and TRBJ1-3; 9 bases agree with TRBD1. Germline trimming cut 3 bases from V and 3 bases from J; bases unmatched to any gene: 0. This CDR3 spans 14 amino acids. Germline V lookup: CDR1 SGHTA, CDR2 FQGNSA. The CDR3 loop is CASSLGQGGNTIYF. DNA of the CDR3: TGTGCCAGCAGCTTGGGACAGGGTGGAAACACCATATATTTT.

The chain recombines TRBV6-6 with TRBJ1-3; D might be TRBD1 (5 bases). CDR1 and CDR2 from the germline V gene are MNHNY and SVGAGI (reference sequence). This CDR3 region has 14 residues. Trimming took off 2 bases at V and 1 base at J, with 6 bases between the two ends. The CDR3 DNA reads as TGTGCCAGCAGTTACGGGACTTCTGGAAACACCATATATTTT. The encoded protein is CASSYGTSGNTIYF.

The V gene is TRBV6-5, the J gene TRBJ2-3; TRBD2 is a possible D gene (7 bases). This CDR3 has 15 residues. Germline lookup yields CDR1 MNHEY and CDR2 SVGAGI. V was pared by 6 bases and J by 4 bases, with 17 bases between. The CDR3 region has the DNA TGTGCCAGCAGGTGGGAGGGGGGATTCGCAGATACGCAGTATTTT. This gives the protein CASRWEGGFADTQYF.

In its sample, this clone was seen once. The chain couples TRBV7-9 to TRBJ1-2, with D unclear. CDR1 SEHNR and CDR2 FQNEAQ come from the germline V gene (reference sequence). Trimming cost V 3 bases and J 14 bases, with 7 bases left between them. There are 9 residues in the CDR3. The CDR3 coding sequence is TGTGCCAGCAGCTTGAGAGGAACCTTC. The encoded protein is CASSLRGTF.

V usage is TRBV19 and J usage is TRBJ1-1; D is unclear. The CDR3 totals 15 residues. From germline, CDR1 is LNHDA and CDR2 SQIVND (reference sequence). CDR3 coding DNA: TGTGCTAGCGTCATGGGAGGGCCCACCAACACTGAAGCTTTCTTT. Translating gives CASVMGGPTNTEAFF.

V usage is TRBV5-6 and J usage is TRBJ2-2; 8 bases match TRBD2. The CDR3 is 18 residues long. The junction had 8 bases not matched to a gene; V was cut back by 0 bases and J by 1 base. CDR1 and CDR2 from the germline V gene are SGHDT and YYEEEE. The CDR3 region is CASSLAGGGSENTGELFF. DNA for the CDR3: TGTGCCAGCAGCTTGGCGGGCGGGGGGTCGGAGAACACCGGGGAGCTGTTTTTT.

V and J are TRBV6-5 and TRBJ2-7; 10 positions agree with TRBD1. The CDR3 is 15 residues long. J gave up 2 bases and V 5 bases, and 6 bases lay outside the gene matches. Germline CDR1 is MNHEY and CDR2 is SVGAGI. The CDR3 DNA reads as TGTGCCAGCAGTACCGGGACAGGGGTACCCTACGAGCAGTACTTC. As protein: CASSTGTGVPYEQYF.

Remarks on this clone: Other DNA sequences within the sample encode an identical CDR3. The V gene is TRBV5-1, the J gene TRBJ2-3; 7 nucleotides match TRBD2. The germline V gene has CDR1 SGHRS and CDR2 YFSETQ. The CDR3 has 15 residues. V was clipped by 4 bases and J by 6 bases; unmatched bases: 11. DNA for the CDR3: TGCGCCAGCAGCCTAGAGGGGCGGGGGACGGATACGCAGTATTTT. Translated: CASSLEGRGTDTQYF.

The J gene is TRBJ1-1, the V gene TRBV2; 7 bases map to TRBD1. Trimming at V came to 7 bases and at J to 6 bases, leaving 8 bases not matched to a gene. The CDR3 is 13 amino acids. The germline gives CDR1 SNHLY, CDR2 FYNNEI. The CDR3 is CASITDTGAEAFF. The DNA for the CDR3 is TGTGCCAGCATTACTGACACAGGGGCTGAAGCTTTCTTT. The full variable domain, rest sourced from reference TRBV2 and TRBJ1-1, is EPEVTQTPSHQVTQMGQEVILRCVPISNHLYFYWYRQILGQKVEFLVSFYNNEISEKSEIFDDQFSVERPDGSNFTLKIRSTKLEDSAMYFCASITDTGAEAFFGQGTRLTVV.

The chain carries TRBV19 and TRBJ1-1; D possibly corresponds to TRBD1 (5 bases). The length of the CDR3 is 13 residues. Germline assignment: CDR1 LNHDA and CDR2 SQIVND (reference sequence). V lost 7 bases to trimming and J lost 3 bases, with 12 bases between them. The CDR3 region has the DNA TGTGCCAGTAACCATGGGGCTCACACTGAAGCTTTCTTT. Residues: CASNHGAHTEAFF.

This sequence joins TRBV11-2 and TRBJ1-4; D perhaps matches TRBD1 (5 bases). Trimming removed 8 bases from V and 6 bases from J, with 19 bases in between. CDR3 length equals 15 residues. Germline assignment: CDR1 SGHAT and CDR2 FQNNGV. CDR3 protein: CASGLGKGWDEKLFF. In DNA form, the CDR3 reads TGTGCCAGCGGCCTCGGCAAGGGGTGGGATGAAAAACTGTTTTTT.